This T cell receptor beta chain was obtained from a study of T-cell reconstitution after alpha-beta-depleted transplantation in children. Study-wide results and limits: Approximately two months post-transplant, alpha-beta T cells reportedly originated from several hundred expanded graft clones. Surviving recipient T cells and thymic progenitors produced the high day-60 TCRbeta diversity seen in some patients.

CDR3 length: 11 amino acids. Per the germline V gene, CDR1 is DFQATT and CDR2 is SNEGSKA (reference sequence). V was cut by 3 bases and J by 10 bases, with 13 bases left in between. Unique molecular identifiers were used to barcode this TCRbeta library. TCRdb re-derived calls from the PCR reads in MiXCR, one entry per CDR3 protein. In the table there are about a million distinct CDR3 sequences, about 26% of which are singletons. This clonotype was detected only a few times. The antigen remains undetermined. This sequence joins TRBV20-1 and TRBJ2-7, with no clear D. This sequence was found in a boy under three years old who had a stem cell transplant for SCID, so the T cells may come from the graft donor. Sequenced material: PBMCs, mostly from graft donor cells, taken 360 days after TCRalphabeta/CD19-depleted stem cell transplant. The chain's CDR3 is CSASSQTGQYF. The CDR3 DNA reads TGCAGTGCTAGTAGTCAAACCGGCCAGTACTTC.